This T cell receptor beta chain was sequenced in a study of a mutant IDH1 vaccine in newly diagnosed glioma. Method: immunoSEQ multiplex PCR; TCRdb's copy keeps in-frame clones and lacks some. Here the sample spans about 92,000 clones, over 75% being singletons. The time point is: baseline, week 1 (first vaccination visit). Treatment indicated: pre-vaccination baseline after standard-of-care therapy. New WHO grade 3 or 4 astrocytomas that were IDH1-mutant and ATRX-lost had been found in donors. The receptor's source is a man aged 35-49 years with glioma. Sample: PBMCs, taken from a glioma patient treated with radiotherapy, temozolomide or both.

CDR3 protein: CASSLGTGTGGNQPQHF. In nucleotides, the CDR3 is TGCGCCAGCAGCTTGGGGACCGGGACAGGGGGCAATCAGCCCCAGCATTTT. The chain couples TRBV5-1 to TRBJ1-5, with 10 bases fitting TRBD1. Per germline, CDR1 SGHRS and CDR2 YFSETQ. The CDR3 has 17 amino acids. J gave up 2 bases and V 0 bases, and 5 bases lay outside the gene matches.